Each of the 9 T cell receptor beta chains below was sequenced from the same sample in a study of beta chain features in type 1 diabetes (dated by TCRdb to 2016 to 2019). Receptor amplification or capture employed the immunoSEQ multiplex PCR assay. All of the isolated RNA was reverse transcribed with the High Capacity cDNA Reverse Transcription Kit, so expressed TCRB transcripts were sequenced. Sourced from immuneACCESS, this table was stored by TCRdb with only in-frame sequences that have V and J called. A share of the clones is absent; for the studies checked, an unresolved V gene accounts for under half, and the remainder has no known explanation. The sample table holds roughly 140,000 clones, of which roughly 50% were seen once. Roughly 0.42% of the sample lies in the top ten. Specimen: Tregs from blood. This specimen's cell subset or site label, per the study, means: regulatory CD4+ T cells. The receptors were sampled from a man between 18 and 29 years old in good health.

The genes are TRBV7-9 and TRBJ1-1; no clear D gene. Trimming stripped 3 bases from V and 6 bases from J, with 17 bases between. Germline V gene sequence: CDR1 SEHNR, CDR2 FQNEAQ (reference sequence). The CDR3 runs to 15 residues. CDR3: CASSLFSMDSPEAFF. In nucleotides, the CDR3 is TGTGCCAGCAGCTTGTTTTCGATGGATAGCCCTGAAGCTTTCTTT.

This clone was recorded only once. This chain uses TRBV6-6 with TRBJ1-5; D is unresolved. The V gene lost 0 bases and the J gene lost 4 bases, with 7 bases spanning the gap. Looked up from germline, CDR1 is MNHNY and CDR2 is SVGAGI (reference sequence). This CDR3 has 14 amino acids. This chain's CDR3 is CASSYSRENQPQHF. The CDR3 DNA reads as TGTGCCAGCAGTTACTCGAGGGAGAATCAGCCCCAGCATTTT.

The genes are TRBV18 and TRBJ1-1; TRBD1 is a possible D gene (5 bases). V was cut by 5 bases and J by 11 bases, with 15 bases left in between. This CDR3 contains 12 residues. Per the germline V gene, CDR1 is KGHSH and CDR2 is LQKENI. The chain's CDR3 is CASSKTGVGAFF. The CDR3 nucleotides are TGTGCCAGCTCAAAAACGGGGGTAGGGGCTTTCTTT.

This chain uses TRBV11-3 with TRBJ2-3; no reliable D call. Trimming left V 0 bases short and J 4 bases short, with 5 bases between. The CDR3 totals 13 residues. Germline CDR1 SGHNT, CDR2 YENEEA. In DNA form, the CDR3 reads TGTGCCAGCAGCTTAGAGGGCCCAGATACGCAGTATTTT. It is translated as CASSLEGPDTQYF.

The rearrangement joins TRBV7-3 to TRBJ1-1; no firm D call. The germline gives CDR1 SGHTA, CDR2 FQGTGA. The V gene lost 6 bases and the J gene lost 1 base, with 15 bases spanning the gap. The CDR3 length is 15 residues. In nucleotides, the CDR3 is TGTGCCAGCAGTTTTGAGGGAGGACCGAACACTGAAGCTTTCTTT. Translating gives CASSFEGGPNTEAFF.

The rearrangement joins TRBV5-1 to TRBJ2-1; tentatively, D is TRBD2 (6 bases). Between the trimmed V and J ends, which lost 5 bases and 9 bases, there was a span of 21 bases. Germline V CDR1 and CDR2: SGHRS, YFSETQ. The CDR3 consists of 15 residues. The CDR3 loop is CASRTTVGAGSEQFF. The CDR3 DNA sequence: TGCGCCAGCAGGACAACAGTTGGGGCGGGGAGTGAGCAGTTCTTC.

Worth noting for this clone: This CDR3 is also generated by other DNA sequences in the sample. DNA for the CDR3: TGCGCCAGCAGCCAAGAACAGCGGGCTTCAGATACGCAGTATTTT. Translation: CASSQEQRASDTQYF. V and J are TRBV4-3 and TRBJ2-3, with a tentative D call TRBD2 (6 bases). The CDR3 is 15 amino acids. V dropped 0 bases and J dropped 4 bases, with 11 bases sitting between them. Germline V gene data show CDR1 as LGHNA and CDR2 as YSLEER.

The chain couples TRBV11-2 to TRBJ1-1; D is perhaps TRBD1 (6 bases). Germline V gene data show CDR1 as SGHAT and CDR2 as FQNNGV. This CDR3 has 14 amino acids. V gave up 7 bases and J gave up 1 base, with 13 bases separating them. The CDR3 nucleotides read TGTGCCAGCACAGCTCAGGGACAGAACACTGAAGCTTTCTTT. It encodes CASTAQGQNTEAFF.

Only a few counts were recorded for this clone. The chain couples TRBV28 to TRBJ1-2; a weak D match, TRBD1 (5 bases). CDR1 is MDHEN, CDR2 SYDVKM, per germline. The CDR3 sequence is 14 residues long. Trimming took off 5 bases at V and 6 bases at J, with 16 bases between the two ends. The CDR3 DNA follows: TGTGCCAGCAGTACCATCAGGGTAATCGATGGCTACACCTTC. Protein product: CASSTIRVIDGYTF.